Shown below are 3 T cell receptor beta chains from a single sample sequenced in a study of T cells expressing NK-cell markers. TCRdb re-called the 5' RACE reads and shows each CDR3 protein once, DNA omitted. The sample shows about 540,000 distinct CDR3 sequences, and under 4.5% sits with its ten largest clones. Input material: blood T cells: a sorted CD56 or NKG2C T cell subset, CD4+ or CD8+ T cells, or bulk PBMC T cells (not recorded which). The receptors shown here come from a man younger than 30 in good health.

This chain links TRBV5-5 with TRBJ2-4; TCRdb designates TRBD1, a call that cannot be tested without DNA. Germline CDR1 reads SGHKS; CDR2 reads YYEKEE (reference sequence). This CDR3 region has 15 residues. This CDR3 is CASSLWPPSENIQYF.

The CDR3 here is CASSLDWGLAGANEQFF. The gene calls are TRBV7-8 and TRBJ2-1; TCRdb outputs TRBD2, but without DNA this stays unchecked. The CDR3 spans 17 residues. Per germline, CDR1 SGHVS and CDR2 FQNEAQ.

The CDR3: CAWSVGAGGYTF. J is TRBJ1-2 and V is TRBV30; TCRdb calls TRBD1, which cannot be checked without DNA. Germline V CDR1 and CDR2: GTSNPN, SVGIG (reference sequence). The CDR3 consists of 12 residues.